This record concerns one TCR beta chain sequence. This entry belongs to a study of shared T cell receptors in the human thymus. Clones were read by immunoSEQ multiplex PCR, and TCRdb kept only the in-frame ones, dropping some. The sample holds 600,000 to 900,000 clones, 80% to 90% seen once. The CDR3 runs to 15 residues. Germline CDR1 and CDR2: LNHDA and SQIVND (reference sequence). The V end was cut by 3 bases, the J end by 10 bases, with 16 bases between. This sample was shared with a second study, whose subject was human thymus T cells.

This rearrangement joins TRBV19 to TRBJ1-6; D gene unclear. The receptor was isolated from a girl less than two years old with a congenital heart defect. The sample taken for sequencing was thymocytes. The CDR3 region has the DNA TGTGCCAGTAGTATTCATGTTCGGGGTCGGTCACCCCTCCACTTT. This translates into CASSIHVRGRSPLHF.